This T cell receptor (beta chain) was captured in a study of T cell responses to AZD1222 COVID-19 vaccine. Background on the study: Second doses at about 4 or about 12 weeks were pooled. Findings and caveats of the study: Possibly, clonal diversity was underestimated; donors were largely white British and included more females. Repertoires were collected only later (after the peak T cell response had occurred).

The V end was cut by 0 bases, the J end by 5 bases, with 19 bases between. CDR1 is LGHNA and CDR2 is YNFKEQ in the germline V gene. The CDR3 has 18 amino acids. Measured with immunoSEQ multiplex PCR; TCRdb has only the in-frame clones, and not every one. The data contain some 100,000 clones, roughly 89% of them seen just once; the ten biggest clones take up 3% to 3.5%. In the case of this clone: No antigen is known for it.

The TCR comes from an adult in good health. This specimen consisted of peripheral blood, obtained on day 0 of AZD1222 vaccination. The rearrangement links TRBV4-2 to TRBJ1-4; weak D call: TRBD1 (6 bases). The DNA for the CDR3 is TGTGCCAGCAGCCAAGAACTTCAATTAGTAGGGGGAAATGAAAAACTGTTTTTT. Translated: CASSQELQLVGGNEKLFF.